Detailed here is one T cell receptor (beta chain). CDR1 and CDR2 (germline): SGDLS, YYNGEE. The CDR3 is made up of 16 amino acids. The V and J ends lost 1 base and 0 bases respectively, with 11 bases between them. This specimen comes from a study of human T cells and chemical hapten exposure. Study as a whole: Upper-back patches of 0.01% DPC were read at 6 days.

The time point is: pre-sensitization, week 0. Treatment reported: therapeutic diphenylcyclopropenone sensitization with weekly scalp DPC. Total RNA extraction was carried out from unfractionated whole blood. Unique molecular identifiers were affixed to discrete cDNA molecules within the library. Per the study methods: TCRs per sample had a median of approximately 96,000 and ranged from roughly 20,000 to 690,600. TCRdb re-derived calls from the RACE reads in MiXCR, one entry per CDR3 protein. TCRdb's processing, not the authors', yielded these V and J calls. The sample records under 40,000 distinct CDR3 sequences, 10% being singletons.

The chain is built from TRBV9 and TRBJ2-1, with D perhaps TRBD2 (6 bases). This sample comprised whole blood, obtained in connection with sensitization to the hapten diphenylcyclopropenone (DPC). The TCR was taken from a man in his fifties or sixties with alopecia areata. Some clones in this sample may be carry-over from other donors' samples. The CDR3 DNA reads as TGTGCCAGCAGCGTATCAGCGACTAGCTCCTACAATGAGCAGTTCTTC. It is translated as CASSVSATSSYNEQFF.